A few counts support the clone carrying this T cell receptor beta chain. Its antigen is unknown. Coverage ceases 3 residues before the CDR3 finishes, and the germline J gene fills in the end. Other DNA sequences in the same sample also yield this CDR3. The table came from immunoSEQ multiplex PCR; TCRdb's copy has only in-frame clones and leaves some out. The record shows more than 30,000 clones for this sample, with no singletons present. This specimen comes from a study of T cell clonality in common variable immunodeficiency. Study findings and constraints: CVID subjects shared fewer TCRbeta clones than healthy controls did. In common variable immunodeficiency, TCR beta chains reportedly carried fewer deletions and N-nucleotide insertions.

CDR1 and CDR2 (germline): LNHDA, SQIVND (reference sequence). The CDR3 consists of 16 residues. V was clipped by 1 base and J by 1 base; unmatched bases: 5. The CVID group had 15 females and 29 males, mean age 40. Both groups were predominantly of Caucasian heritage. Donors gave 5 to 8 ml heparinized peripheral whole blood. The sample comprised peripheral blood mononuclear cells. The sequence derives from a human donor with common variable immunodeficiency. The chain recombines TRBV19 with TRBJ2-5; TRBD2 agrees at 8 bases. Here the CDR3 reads CASSIVGSGGQETQYF. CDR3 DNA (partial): TGTGCCAGTAGTATAGTCGGGAGCGGGGGCCAAGAGACC.